The T cell receptor beta chain under discussion was sequenced for a study of blood T cell repertoires in COVID-19 (dated by TCRdb to about 2020). Regarding the research as a whole: Samples covering the acute and convalescent phases of COVID-19 were provided by collaborators in the United States, Italy and Spain. The material from the prospective study consisted of cDNA or gDNA derived from T cells, B-cell-depleted T cells, or PBMCs. The dataset comprised deeply sampled blood TCRbeta repertoires from subjects exposed to, actively infected with, or recovered from COVID-19. A freely available public database, intended as a resource for researchers studying the immune response to SARS-CoV-2, is where the repertoires were released. Samples came from the ongoing ImmuneRACE study (first 160 participants) plus 1,254 subjects from 6 global collaborators. Sample metadata almost always included a de-identified subject ID, COVID-19 status, age in years and sex. HLA class I and class II types, where available, came from metadata supplied by the sample provider rather than from assay-based typing.

CDR1 SGHRS and CDR2 YFSETQ are derived from the germline V gene. The CDR3 goes from the cysteine to the phenylalanine over 14 residues. Of all the DNA, just the CDR3 is kept, 42 bases in frame from base 1. Trimming removed 1 base from V and 6 bases from J, leaving 13 bases between the germline ends. Regarding this clone: This clone's antigen is unknown. No base quality values were provided; no much bigger clone lies one nucleotide off.

What the authors observed across the whole study: Clinical and demographic metadata were provided uncurated, with the amount varying by source and participant.

The immunoSEQ Assay, a bias-controlled multiplex PCR, was used to amplify TCRbeta CDR3 regions from genomic DNA. Concerning the study's data processing: Nucleated cell counts per sample were estimated from amplification of reference gene primers within the assay. To quantify the absolute abundance of each unique TCRbeta CDR3 rearrangement, sequence reads were collapsed and filtered. For each sample, productive Simpson clonality was calculated as the square root of Simpson's diversity index over productive rearrangements. Not all clones reach the TCRdb copy of this immuneACCESS table, which keeps in-frame sequences only. Checked studies attribute under half of the gap to unresolved V genes and leave the rest unexplained. V and J calls and clone size are as listed in that table; D and trimming were resolved from the DNA. For this sample there are about 130,000 clones; around 79% appear just once. The ten largest clones capture more than 15% of the sample.

Each collaborating institution followed its own protocols to collect whole blood in K2EDTA tubes. For TCRbeta analysis, collaborators shipped samples in one of three forms: frozen whole blood, isolated PBMCs, or DNA extracted from either of those sample types. In this chain, TRBV5-1 is recombined with TRBJ1-2; the best D guess is TRBD1, with 5 bases matching. The TCR was taken from a man older than 75 with acute or convalescent COVID-19. The material sequenced was peripheral blood. The sequence in DNA is TGCGCCAGCAGCTTGAGGCCCGGGACTGATGGCTACACCTTC. Its translation reads: CASSLRPGTDGYTF.